Listed below are T cell receptor beta chains from one sample, sequenced in a study of chemoradiotherapy in HPV16-positive cancers. Some clones are missing from TCRdb's copy, which holds only in-frame ones; the method was immunoSEQ multiplex PCR. The profile shows tens of thousands of clones, roughly 86% of them singletons. Sequenced material: blood, taken from a patient who underwent chemoradiotherapy. The receptors derive from a human donor with HPV-associated anogenital cancer. Both conserved end residues are part of each CDR3. A D gene is named only where the DNA matches it firmly. Rows may omit the clone size; those that give it use once, few, many or a size class.

TRBJ2-7	TRBV18	-	-	CASSPDNSYEQYF	TGTGCCAGCTCACCCGACAACTCCTACGAGCAGTACTTC
TRBJ2-1	TRBV29-1	-	-	CSAPGQYSYNEQFF	TGCAGCGCCCCCGGACAGTACTCCTACAATGAGCAGTTCTTC
TRBJ2-1	TRBV10-1	-	TRBD2	CASRHRGSSGRSSYNEQFF	TGCGCCAGCAGACATCGAGGGTCTAGCGGGCGCAGCTCCTACAATGAGCAGTTCTTC
TRBJ2-3	TRBV2	-	-	CASSGVQTGGLGTDTQYF	TGTGCCAGCAGTGGGGTTCAAACGGGGGGCCTCGGCACAGATACGCAGTATTTT
TRBJ2-1	TRBV7-9	-	TRBD1	CASSLGQGALNEQFF	TGTGCCAGCAGCTTGGGCCAGGGGGCGCTTAATGAGCAGTTCTTC
TRBJ2-5	TRBV7-9	-	TRBD1	CASSFVTGEYQETQYF	TGTGCCAGCAGCTTCGTCACAGGGGAGTACCAAGAGACCCAGTACTTC
TRBJ2-3	TRBV19	-	-	CASSIDGLRTDTQYF	TGTGCCAGTAGTATAGACGGGTTGAGGACAGATACGCAGTATTTT
TRBJ1-2	TRBV7-9	medium-sized	TRBD1	CASSPEQWTGDYGYTF	TGTGCCAGCAGCCCCGAGCAATGGACAGGGGACTATGGCTACACCTTC
TRBJ2-5	TRBV5-1	-	TRBD1	CASSKDRGLLLQETQYF	TGCGCCAGCAGCAAGGACAGGGGGCTACTCTTGCAAGAGACCCAGTACTTC
TRBJ1-5	TRBV7-9	-	-	CASSQSNQPQHF	TGTGCCAGCAGTCAGAGCAATCAGCCCCAGCATTTT
TRBJ1-5	TRBV28	once	-	CASSYSTGPRGSQHF	TGTGCCAGCAGTTACTCAACAGGCCCGCGGGGGTCCCAGCATTTT
TRBJ2-1	TRBV2	-	TRBD1	CASSRQGLNSNEQFF	TGTGCCAGCAGTAGACAGGGCCTAAATTCCAATGAGCAGTTCTTC
TRBJ2-5	TRBV18	-	-	CASSRARAGQETQYF	TGTGCCAGCTCACGGGCAAGGGCGGGACAAGAGACCCAGTACTTC
TRBJ1-2	TRBV4-1	-	-	CASSQDDLGLGGYTF	TGCGCCAGCAGCCAAGATGATTTAGGGTTGGGAGGCTACACCTTC
TRBJ1-5	TRBV2	-	-	CASRSVDTARQPQHF	TGTGCCAGCAGGTCGGTCGATACGGCCCGGCAGCCCCAGCATTTT
TRBJ2-7	TRBV2	-	TRBD1	CASSRDSSYEQYF	TGTGCCAGCAGCCGGGACAGCTCCTACGAGCAGTACTTC
TRBJ1-1	TRBV11-2	few	-	CASSSDRTNTEAFF	TGTGCCAGCAGCTCCGACAGGACGAACACTGAAGCTTTCTTT
TRBJ1-2	TRBV4-2	-	-	CASSQDLWGANYGYTF	TGTGCCAGCAGCCAAGATTTGTGGGGAGCTAACTATGGCTACACCTTC
TRBJ2-5	TRBV28	-	-	CASRPPGETQYF	TGTGCCAGCAGGCCACCGGGGGAGACCCAGTACTTC
TRBJ2-3	TRBV27	-	TRBD1	CASSLVLGQGLSDTQYF	TGTGCCAGCAGTTTAGTGCTGGGACAGGGGTTATCAGATACGCAGTATTTT
TRBJ2-7	TRBV18	once	-	CASSPPPGTYEQYF	TGTGCCAGCTCACCTCCCCCTGGAACCTACGAGCAGTACTTC
TRBJ2-7	TRBV28	-	-	CASSLGQPPYEQYF	TGTGCCAGCAGTTTGGGGCAGCCTCCCTACGAGCAGTACTTC
TRBJ2-7	TRBV4-2	-	-	CASSQVVSYYEQYF	TGTGCCAGCAGCCAAGTAGTCAGTTACTACGAGCAGTACTTC
TRBJ1-6	TRBV19	-	-	CASGTEYNSPLHF	TGTGCCAGCGGGACGGAGTATAATTCACCCCTCCACTTT
TRBJ2-1	TRBV6-1	-	-	CASNTGTYNEQFF	TGTGCCAGCAATACAGGAACCTACAATGAGCAGTTCTTC
TRBJ2-3	TRBV19	-	TRBD1	CASSIPQGDSTDTQYF	TGTGCCAGTAGTATTCCACAGGGGGATTCCACAGATACGCAGTATTTT
TRBJ2-6	TRBV29-1	-	-	CSVDISGANVLTF	TGCAGCGTTGATATCTCTGGGGCCAACGTCCTGACTTTC
TRBJ2-3	TRBV19	-	-	CASTARGTQYF	TGTGCCAGTACTGCTAGGGGTACGCAGTATTTT
TRBJ2-7	TRBV10-3	-	TRBD1	CAISDSDRAYEQYF	TGTGCCATCAGTGACTCGGACAGGGCCTACGAGCAGTACTTC
TRBJ2-2	TRBV7-2	-	-	CASSFIGNTGELFF	TGTGCCAGCAGCTTCATCGGAAACACCGGGGAGCTGTTTTTT
TRBJ1-2	TRBV19	-	-	CASRNGIKGYTF	TGTGCCAGTAGGAATGGGATTAAAGGCTACACCTTC
TRBJ1-5	TRBV30	-	-	CAWSPPQRQPQHF	TGTGCCTGGAGCCCTCCCCAACGTCAGCCCCAGCATTTT
TRBJ1-2	TRBV2	-	-	CASSERTDLYGYTF	TGTGCCAGCAGTGAAAGGACAGACCTCTATGGCTACACCTTC
TRBJ2-5	TRBV4-1	-	-	CASSQAEGETQYF	TGCGCCAGCAGCCAAGCGGAAGGGGAGACCCAGTACTTC
TRBJ2-7	TRBV5-1	-	TRBD2	CASSLDVAGEYYEQYF	TGCGCCAGCAGCTTGGACGTAGCGGGAGAGTACTACGAGCAGTACTTC
TRBJ1-1	TRBV10-2	-	TRBD1	CASSESTGENTEAFF	TGCGCCAGCAGTGAGTCCACAGGGGAGAACACTGAAGCTTTCTTT
TRBJ2-7	TRBV5-4	-	-	CASSYGTSYEQYF	TGTGCCAGCAGCTACGGAACCAGCTACGAGCAGTACTTC
TRBJ2-7	TRBV2	-	-	CASSEGGDEQYF	TGTGCCAGCAGTGAAGGAGGGGACGAGCAGTACTTC
TRBJ1-5	TRBV28	-	-	CASSLLGAINQPQHF	TGTGCCAGCAGTTTACTTGGGGCGATCAATCAGCCCCAGCATTTT
TRBJ2-7	TRBV5-4	-	TRBD2	CASSSAGGPPHEQYF	TGTGCCAGCAGCTCAGCGGGAGGGCCACCGCACGAGCAGTACTTC
TRBJ1-4	TRBV15	-	TRBD1	CATSRDRGQGPEKLFF	TGTGCCACCAGCAGAGATCGCGGACAGGGGCCTGAAAAACTGTTTTTT
TRBJ2-1	TRBV19	once	TRBD1	CASTQGAMHNEQFF	TGTGCCAGCACTCAGGGGGCTATGCACAATGAGCAGTTCTTC
TRBJ1-2	TRBV19	few	TRBD1	CASSVAGTGGYGYTF	TGTGCCAGTAGTGTTGCCGGGACAGGGGGGTATGGCTACACCTTC
TRBJ2-1	TRBV5-1	-	TRBD2	CASSLEGTSGSNEQFF	TGCGCCAGCAGCTTGGAGGGGACTAGCGGGTCTAATGAGCAGTTCTTC
TRBJ2-1	TRBV10-2	-	-	CASSEIRNEQFF	TGCGCCAGCAGTGAGATCCGGAATGAGCAGTTCTTC
TRBJ1-2	TRBV10-2	few	-	CASSEVSGALHGYTF	TGCGCCAGCAGTGAGGTATCAGGGGCGCTTCATGGCTACACCTTC